The present TCR beta chain was sequenced within a study of Graves' ophthalmopathy and Graves' hyperthyroidism. Amplified TCR beta CDR3 regions were obtained using RNA transcripts as template. Second-round multiplex PCR followed a first-round RT-PCR using HTBI primers. One entry per CDR3 protein, called by TCRdb with MiXCR from the multiplex PCR reads. The table includes hundreds of thousands of distinct CDR3 sequences, over 40% detected once. This clonotype showed up many times. In germline, CDR1 is ENHRY, CDR2 SYGVKD. CDR3 length: 15 amino acids. The ends were cut back, 0 bases at V and 6 bases at J, with 15 bases in the middle.

The sequence was collected from an adult man with Graves' ophthalmopathy. The source material was peripheral blood. J is TRBJ2-7 and V is TRBV10-3; D remains unclear. The CDR3 DNA is TGTGCCATCAGTGAGTCCCATACCACTCCATCCGAGCAGTACTTC. It is translated as CAISESHTTPSEQYF.